The sequence of this TCR beta chain was determined in a study of blood T cells in healthy people across ages. V was clipped by 4 bases and J by 0 bases, with 8 bases between them. The CDR3 is 14 amino acids. Germline V lookup: CDR1 SGHRS, CDR2 YFSETQ. This clonotype was seen more than once but under ten times. A second 7 to 11 cycle PCR used barcoded and J-beta primers. Every molecule of cDNA carried a tag from a template-switch adaptor with 12 random nucleotides. Via MiXCR, TCRdb re-called the 5' RACE reads, giving one row per CDR3 protein. The sample gives 700,000 or so distinct CDR3 sequences, 22% of which show up once; around 22% is in the top ten.

V gene TRBV5-1 combines with J gene TRBJ1-5; D is unclear. Sequenced: blood. The receptor was derived from a man in his 70s in good health. The CDR3 DNA is TGCGCCAGCAGCCCGGGAGTTAGCAATCAGCCCCAGCATTTT. Translating it yields CASSPGVSNQPQHF.